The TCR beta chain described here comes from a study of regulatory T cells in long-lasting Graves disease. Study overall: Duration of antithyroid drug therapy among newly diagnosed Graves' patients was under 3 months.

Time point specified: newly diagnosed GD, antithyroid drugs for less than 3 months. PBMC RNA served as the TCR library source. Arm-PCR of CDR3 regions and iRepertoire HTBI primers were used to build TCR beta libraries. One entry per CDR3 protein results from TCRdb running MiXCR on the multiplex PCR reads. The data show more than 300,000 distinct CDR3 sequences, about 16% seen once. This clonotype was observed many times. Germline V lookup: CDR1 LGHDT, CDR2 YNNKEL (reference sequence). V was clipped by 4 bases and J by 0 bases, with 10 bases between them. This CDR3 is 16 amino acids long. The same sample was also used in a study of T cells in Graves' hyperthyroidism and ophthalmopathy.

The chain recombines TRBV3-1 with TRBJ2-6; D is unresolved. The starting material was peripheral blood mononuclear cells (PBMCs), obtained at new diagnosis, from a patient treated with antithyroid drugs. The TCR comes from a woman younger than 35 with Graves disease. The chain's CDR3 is CASSLHSSSGANVLTF. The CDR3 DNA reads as TGTGCCAGCAGCCTTCACAGTAGCTCTGGGGCCAACGTCCTGACTTTC.